The present T cell receptor (beta chain) was sequenced within a study of blood T cell repertoires in COVID-19. TCRdb's table, derived via immunoSEQ multiplex PCR, lists solely in-frame clones and lacks some. The sample includes about 120,000 clones, about 80% seen only once; the top ten take less than 9%. This sequence originates from a man between 65 and 80 years old with active or convalescent COVID-19. The sample was peripheral blood.

The CDR3 DNA is TGTGCCAGTGGCGAACAGGGAGACAATGAGCAGTTCTTC. Amino acid sequence: CASGEQGDNEQFF. The V and J genes are TRBV19 and TRBJ2-1; TRBD1 might be the D (6 bases). Per germline, CDR1 LNHDA and CDR2 SQIVND (reference sequence). The germline V and J ends were trimmed by 8 bases and 5 bases, with 13 bases remaining between them. There are 13 residues in the CDR3. Supplemented by reference TRBV19 and TRBJ2-1, the full variable domain reads DGGITQSPKYLFRKEGQNVTLSCEQNLNHDAMYWYRQDPGQGLRLIYYSQIVNDFQKGDIAEGYSVSREKKESFPLTVTSAQKNPTAFYLCASGEQGDNEQFFGPGTRLTVL.